The T cell receptor (beta chain) described here comes from a study of blood T cell repertoires in COVID-19. Libraries were prepared by immunoSEQ multiplex PCR; TCRdb keeps only in-frame clonotypes and omits some of them. Of more than 200,000 clones in the sample, roughly 89% were seen once. Germline CDR1 and CDR2: MGHRA and YSYEKL. V shed 0 bases and J shed 2 bases, with 11 bases lying between them. CDR3 length: 15 amino acids. Cohort assignment relied on participant-reported clinical history. Sequencing used PBMCs or T cells enriched from blood (not recorded which). This chain connects TRBV4-1 to TRBJ2-7; possibly TRBD1 for D (6 bases). This sequence was found in a woman aged 25 to 39 who had recovered from COVID-19. CDR3 in amino acids: CASSQDQGKAYEQYF. CDR3 sequence (DNA): TGCGCCAGCAGCCAAGATCAGGGGAAGGCCTACGAGCAGTACTTC.